These 3 T cell receptor beta chains originate from one sample sequenced in a study of T cell responses to AZD1222 COVID-19 vaccine. This table comes from immunoSEQ multiplex PCR, and its TCRdb copy is limited to in-frame clones, with some not included. Found here are about 130,000 clones, over 75% of them singletons; the top ten hold more than 20%. Source: peripheral blood, taken on day 0 of AZD1222 vaccination. These receptors were collected from an adult in good health.

This sequence joins TRBV11-1 and TRBJ2-3; D may be TRBD2 (7 bases). This CDR3 has 15 amino acids. The V end was cut by 6 bases, the J end by 2 bases, with 15 bases between. CDR1 SGHAT and CDR2 FQDESV come from the germline V gene (reference sequence). CDR3 sequence: CASRGGQVLTDTQYF. CDR3 coding DNA: TGTGCCAGCAGGGGGGGGCAGGTACTCACAGATACGCAGTATTTT.

The chain employs TRBV10-3 and TRBJ1-6, with unresolved D. This CDR3 has 13 amino acids. Looked up from germline, CDR1 is ENHRY and CDR2 is SYGVKD. With 3 bases removed from V and 10 bases from J, the gap between germline ends came to 10 bases. The CDR3 region has the DNA TGTGCCATCAGTGAATTACTGACCTCACCCCTCCACTTT. Amino acids: CAISELLTSPLHF.

The chain carries TRBV7-2 and TRBJ1-2; D possibly corresponds to TRBD1 (6 bases). Per germline, CDR1 SGHTA and CDR2 FQGNSA. The CDR3 has 15 residues. V was cut by 0 bases and J by 6 bases, with 14 bases left in between. The CDR3 protein is CASSLASKQGNGYTF. CDR3 coding DNA: TGTGCCAGCAGCTTAGCGAGTAAACAGGGTAATGGCTACACCTTC.